The 13 T cell receptor beta chains in this list originate from one sample, sequenced in a study of blood T cell repertoires in COVID-19. The repertoire was sequenced with immunoSEQ multiplex PCR; TCRdb's copy has only in-frame clones and lacks some. The data contain some 340,000 clones, approximately 90% of them singletons. Material: PBMCs or T cells enriched from blood (not recorded which). The origin of the receptors is a woman aged 25 to 45 who had been exposed to COVID-19.

The gene calls are TRBV6-5 and TRBJ1-4; D remains ambiguous. V lost 4 bases, J lost 8 bases, and 11 bases lay in between. Germline CDR1 MNHEY, CDR2 SVGAGI. The CDR3 runs to 13 residues. CDR3 protein: CASSFSEIEKLFF. The DNA for the CDR3 is TGTGCCAGCAGTTTTTCAGAAATAGAAAAACTGTTTTTT.

The DNA of the CDR3 is TGTGCCAGCAGCTTAGGCGGCTACTCTGGAAACACCATATATTTT. This gives the protein CASSLGGYSGNTIYF. The rearrangement links TRBV7-9 to TRBJ1-3; D unresolved. Germline loops: CDR1 SEHNR, CDR2 FQNEAQ (reference sequence). Trimming shortened V by 1 base and J by 0 bases, and 7 bases separated the two germline ends. The CDR3 is made up of 15 amino acids.

The J gene is TRBJ1-2, the V gene TRBV7-8; D not resolved. Trimming took off 1 base at V and 7 bases at J, with 4 bases between the two ends. Germline V gene lookup returns CDR1 SGHVS and CDR2 FQNEAQ. The CDR3 totals 11 residues. The CDR3 region is CASSLGAGYTF. The CDR3 DNA reads as TGTGCCAGCAGCTTAGGGGCTGGCTACACCTTC.

V usage is TRBV4-1 and J usage is TRBJ1-3, with D possibly matching TRBD1 (5 bases). Trimming pared 4 bases from V and 0 bases from J, leaving 13 bases between. Germline V CDR1 and CDR2: MGHRA, YSYEKL. This CDR3 contains 16 residues. CDR3 sequence reads: CASSRTGTNSGNTIYF. CDR3 nucleotides: TGCGCCAGCAGCCGGACCGGGACTAACTCTGGAAACACCATATATTTT.

This clone was detected only once. J is TRBJ1-1 and V is TRBV5-1; D possibly corresponds to TRBD1 (5 bases). Per germline, CDR1 SGHRS and CDR2 YFSETQ. CDR3 length: 16 residues. With 0 bases removed from V and 3 bases from J, the gap between germline ends came to 15 bases. For the CDR3, the DNA is TGCGCCAGCAGCTTGGTCGAGGCCTCAGGGTACACTGAAGCTTTCTTT. This translates into CASSLVEASGYTEAFF.

The V call is TRBV5-5, the J call TRBJ1-1; 7 bases line up with TRBD1. CDR3 size: 14 residues. Per germline, CDR1 SGHKS and CDR2 YYEKEE (reference sequence). V lost 0 bases, J lost 3 bases, and 2 bases stayed unmatched. The CDR3 bases are TGTGCCAGCAGCTTGGTAGGGGGCTACACTGAAGCTTTCTTT. Translation: CASSLVGGYTEAFF.

The V and J genes are TRBV7-9 and TRBJ1-4, with a weak D call TRBD1 (5 bases). The CDR3 spans 13 residues. The germline CDR1 and CDR2 sequences are SEHNR and FQNEAQ (reference sequence). Trimming removed 5 bases from V and 4 bases from J, with 8 bases in between. The CDR3 reads CASSRTLNEKLFF. The CDR3 DNA is TGTGCCAGCAGCCGGACACTTAATGAAAAACTGTTTTTT. The whole variable domain, remainder taken from reference TRBV7-9 and TRBJ1-4, is DTGVSQNPRHKITKRGQNVTFRCDPISEHNRLYWYRQTLGQGPEFLTYFQNEAQLEKSRLLSDRFSAERPKGSFSTLEIQRTEQGDSAMYLCASSRTLNEKLFFGSGTQLSVL.

The V call is TRBV2, the J call TRBJ2-5; 8 bases are shared with TRBD1. The CDR3 runs 13 residues. Germline V gene lookup returns CDR1 SNHLY and CDR2 FYNNEI. V was clipped by 6 bases and J by 7 bases; unmatched bases: 7. CDR3 coding DNA: TGTGCCAGCAGCGGACAGGGAGAGGGGACCCAGTACTTC. Translated, it gives CASSGQGEGTQYF.

The genes are TRBV13 and TRBJ2-3, with D possibly being TRBD2 (6 bases). The CDR3 runs to 13 residues. With 5 bases removed from V and 5 bases from J, the gap between germline ends came to 11 bases. In germline, CDR1 is PRHDT, CDR2 FYEKMQ (reference sequence). The CDR3 region is CASSTEEGDTQYF. The CDR3 bases are TGTGCCAGCAGCACAGAGGAGGGAGATACGCAGTATTTT.

CDR3 bases: TGCAGTGCTAGAGGTCGGGATACCCAGCATTTT. Translation gives CSARGRDTQHF. This chain joins TRBV20-1 and TRBJ1-5; D remains unclear. The V gene's germline CDR1 is DFQATT and CDR2 SNEGSKA (reference sequence). V gave up 1 base and J gave up 11 bases, with 9 bases separating them. The CDR3 runs to 11 residues.

This CDR3 reads CASSFLGASGNTIYF. The CDR3 DNA reads as TGCGCCAGCAGCTTTTTGGGGGCCTCTGGAAACACCATATATTTT. This chain connects TRBV5-1 to TRBJ1-3; possible D gene TRBD1, 6 bases. V lost 2 bases and J lost 0, with 9 bases in between. Germline loops: CDR1 SGHRS, CDR2 YFSETQ. The CDR3 extends over 15 amino acids. The variable domain in full, completed from reference TRBV5-1 and TRBJ1-3, reads KAGVTQTPRYLIKTRGQQVTLSCSPISGHRSVSWYQQTPGQGLQFLFEYFSETQRNKGNFPGRFSGRQFSNSRSEMNVSTLELGDSALYLCASSFLGASGNTIYFGEGSWLTVV.

The chain uses TRBV10-1 and TRBJ1-2; possibly TRBD1 for D (6 bases). This CDR3 spans 10 amino acids. Germline V gene data show CDR1 as WNHNN and CDR2 as SYGVQD (reference sequence). DNA of the CDR3: TGCGAGGGGGTTTACTATGGCTACACCTTC. It codes for CEGVYYGYTF.

A single count supports this clone. The gene calls are TRBV25-1 and TRBJ1-1; D might be TRBD1 (5 bases). The CDR3 consists of 14 residues. CDR1 is MGHDK, CDR2 SYGVNS, per germline. V was trimmed by 6 bases and J by 5 bases, leaving 16 bases between them. CDR3 nucleotides: TGTGCCAGCAGGATGCGCGGCGGGGGGACTGAAGCTTTCTTT. Amino acids: CASRMRGGGTEAFF.